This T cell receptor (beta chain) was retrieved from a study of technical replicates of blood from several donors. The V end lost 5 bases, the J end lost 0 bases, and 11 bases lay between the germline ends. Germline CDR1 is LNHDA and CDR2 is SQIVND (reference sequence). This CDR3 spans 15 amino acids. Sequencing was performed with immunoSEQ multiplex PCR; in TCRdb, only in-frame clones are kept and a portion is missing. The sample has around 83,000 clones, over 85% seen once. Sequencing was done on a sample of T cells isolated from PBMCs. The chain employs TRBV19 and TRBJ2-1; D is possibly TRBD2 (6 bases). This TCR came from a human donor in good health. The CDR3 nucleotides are TGTGCCAGTAGTTGGGCTAGCGACTCCTACAATGAGCAGTTCTTC. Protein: CASSWASDSYNEQFF.